This T cell receptor (beta chain) comes out of a study of blood T cell repertoires in COVID-19. The protocol was immunoSEQ multiplex PCR, while the TCRdb copy is restricted to in-frame clones and leaves out a portion. The sample consists of some 52,000 clones, roughly 89% of them appearing once. V lost 2 bases and J lost 0, with 12 bases in between. Germline CDR1 and CDR2: MNHEY and SVGEGT. This CDR3 has 16 residues. V gene TRBV6-2 or TRBV6-3 combines with J gene TRBJ2-3; no clear D. The specimen was peripheral blood. This TCR was sampled from a man in his 60s with active COVID-19. In DNA form, the CDR3 reads TGTGCCAGCAGTTACATTTCGGTTTCTAGCACAGATACGCAGTATTTT. Translation: CASSYISVSSTDTQYF.